This T cell receptor beta chain was recovered during a study of T-cell memory formation after mild COVID-19. Study context: There were largely donor-specific TCR clusters.

V was trimmed by 5 bases and J by 12 bases, leaving 14 bases between them. The CDR3 totals 12 residues. The germline V gene has CDR1 SEHNR and CDR2 FQNEAQ (reference sequence). TCRdb analysed the 5' RACE reads with MiXCR anew, one entry per CDR3 protein. The table has around 370,000 distinct CDR3 sequences, about 21% seen once. Sequences were obtained from PBMCs or a T cell subset sorted from them (not recorded which). The sequence was collected from an adult woman who had mild COVID-19 (a few samples of this study predate the infection). Cell type and time point are not known. This chain uses TRBV7-9 with TRBJ2-1; no clear D. This CDR3 is CASSPAFGGQFF. CDR3 DNA sequence: TGTGCCAGCAGCCCCGCTTTCGGTGGGCAGTTCTTC.